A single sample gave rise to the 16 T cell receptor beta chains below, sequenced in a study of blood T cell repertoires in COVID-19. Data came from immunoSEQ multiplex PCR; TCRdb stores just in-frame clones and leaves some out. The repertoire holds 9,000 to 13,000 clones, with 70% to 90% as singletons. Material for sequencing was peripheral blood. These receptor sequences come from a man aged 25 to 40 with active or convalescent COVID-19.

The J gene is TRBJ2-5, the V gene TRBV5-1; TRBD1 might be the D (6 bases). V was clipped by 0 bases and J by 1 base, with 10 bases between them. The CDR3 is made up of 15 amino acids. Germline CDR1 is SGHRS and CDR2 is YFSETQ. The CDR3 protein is CASSLAGQRQETQYF. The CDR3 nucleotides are TGCGCCAGCAGCTTGGCGGGACAACGCCAAGAGACCCAGTACTTC.

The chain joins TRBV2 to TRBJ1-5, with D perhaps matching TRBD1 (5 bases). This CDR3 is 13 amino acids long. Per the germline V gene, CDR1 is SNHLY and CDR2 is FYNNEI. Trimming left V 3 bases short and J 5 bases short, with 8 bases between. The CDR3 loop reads CASSDTGHQPQHF. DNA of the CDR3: TGTGCCAGCAGTGATACAGGTCATCAGCCCCAGCATTTT. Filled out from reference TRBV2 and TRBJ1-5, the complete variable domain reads EPEVTQTPSHQVTQMGQEVILRCVPISNHLYFYWYRQILGQKVEFLVSFYNNEISEKSEIFDDQFSVERPDGSNFTLKIRSTKLEDSAMYFCASSDTGHQPQHFGDGTRLSIL.

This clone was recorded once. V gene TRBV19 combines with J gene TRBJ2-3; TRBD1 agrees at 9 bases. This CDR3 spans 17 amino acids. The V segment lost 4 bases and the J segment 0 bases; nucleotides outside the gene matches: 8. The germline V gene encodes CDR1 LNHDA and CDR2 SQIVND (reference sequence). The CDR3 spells CASSKSGDRVSTDTQYF. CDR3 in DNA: TGTGCCAGTAGTAAATCCGGGGACAGGGTAAGCACAGATACGCAGTATTTT.

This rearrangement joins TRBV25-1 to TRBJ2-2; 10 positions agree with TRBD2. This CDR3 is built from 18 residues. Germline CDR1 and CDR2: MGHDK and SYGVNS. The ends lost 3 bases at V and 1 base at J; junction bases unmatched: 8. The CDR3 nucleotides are TGTGCCAGCAGTGATCCAAGCGGGGGGGCCGGGAACACCGGGGAGCTGTTTTTT. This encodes CASSDPSGGAGNTGELFF. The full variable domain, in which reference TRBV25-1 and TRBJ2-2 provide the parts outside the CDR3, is EADIYQTPRYLVIGTGKKITLECSQTMGHDKMYWYQQDPGMELHLIHYSYGVNSTEKGDLSSESTVSRIRTEHFPLTLESARPSHTSQYLCASSDPSGGAGNTGELFFGEGSRLTVL.

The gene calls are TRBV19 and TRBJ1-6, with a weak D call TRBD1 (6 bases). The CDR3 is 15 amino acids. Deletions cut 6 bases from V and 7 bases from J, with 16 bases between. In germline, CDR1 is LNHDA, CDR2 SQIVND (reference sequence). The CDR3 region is CASRDSHRWNSPLHF. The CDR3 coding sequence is TGTGCCAGTAGGGACAGTCACCGATGGAATTCACCCCTCCACTTT. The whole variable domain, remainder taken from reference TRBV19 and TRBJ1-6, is DGGITQSPKYLFRKEGQNVTLSCEQNLNHDAMYWYRQDPGQGLRLIYYSQIVNDFQKGDIAEGYSVSREKKESFPLTVTSAQKNPTAFYLCASRDSHRWNSPLHFGNGTRLTVT.

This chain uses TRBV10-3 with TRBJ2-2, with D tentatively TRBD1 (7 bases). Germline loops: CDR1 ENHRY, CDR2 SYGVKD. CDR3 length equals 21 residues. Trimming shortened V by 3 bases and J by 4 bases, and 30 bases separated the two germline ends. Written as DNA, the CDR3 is TGTGCCATCAGTGAAAAGGGGGCTGAAATTCGCGGGCGGAGGGGCACCGGGGAGCTGTTTTTT. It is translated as CAISEKGAEIRGRRGTGELFF.

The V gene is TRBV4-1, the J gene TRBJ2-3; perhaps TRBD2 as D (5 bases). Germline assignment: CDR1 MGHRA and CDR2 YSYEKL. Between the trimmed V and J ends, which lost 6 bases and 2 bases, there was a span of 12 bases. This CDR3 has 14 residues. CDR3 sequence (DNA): TGCGCCAGCAGTCCCCCGGGGAACACAGATACGCAGTATTTT. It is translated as CASSPPGNTDTQYF.

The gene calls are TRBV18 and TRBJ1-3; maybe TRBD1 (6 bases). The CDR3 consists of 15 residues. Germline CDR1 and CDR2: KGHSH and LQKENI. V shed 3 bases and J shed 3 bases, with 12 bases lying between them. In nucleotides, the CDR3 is TGTGCCAGCTCACCGCTTGAGGGGGATGGAAACACCATATATTTT. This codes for CASSPLEGDGNTIYF.

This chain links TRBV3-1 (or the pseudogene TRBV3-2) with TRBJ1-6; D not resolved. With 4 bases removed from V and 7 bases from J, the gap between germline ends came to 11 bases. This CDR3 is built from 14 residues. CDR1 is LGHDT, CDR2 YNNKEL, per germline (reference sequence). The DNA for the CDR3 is TGTGCCAGCAGCCTAACTGGGGAGAATTCACCCCTCCACTTT. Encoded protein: CASSLTGENSPLHF.

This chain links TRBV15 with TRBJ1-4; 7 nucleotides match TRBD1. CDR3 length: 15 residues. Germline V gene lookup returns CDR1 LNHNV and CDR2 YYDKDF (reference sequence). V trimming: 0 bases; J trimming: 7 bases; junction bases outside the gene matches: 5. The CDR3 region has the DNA TGTGCCACCAGCAGAGATACAGGGGTAACTGAAAAACTGTTTTTT. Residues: CATSRDTGVTEKLFF.

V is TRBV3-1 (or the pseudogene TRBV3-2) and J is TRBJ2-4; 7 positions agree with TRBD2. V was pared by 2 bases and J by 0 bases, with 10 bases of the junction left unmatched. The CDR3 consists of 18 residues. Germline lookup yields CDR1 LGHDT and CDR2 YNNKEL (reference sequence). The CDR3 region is CASSQTAGSILAKNIQYF. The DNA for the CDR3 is TGTGCCAGCAGCCAAACAGCGGGATCCATTTTAGCCAAAAACATTCAGTACTTC.

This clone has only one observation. The CDR3 DNA follows: TGTGCCAGCTATCCCGGGACAGGGTACAGCTATGGCTACACCTTC. Amino acids: CASYPGTGYSYGYTF. This sequence joins TRBV6-5 and TRBJ1-2, with 9 bases matching TRBD1. Germline values: CDR1 MNHEY, CDR2 SVGAGI. The CDR3 spans 15 residues. The trim removed 8 bases at V and 4 bases at J, leaving 11 bases unmatched.

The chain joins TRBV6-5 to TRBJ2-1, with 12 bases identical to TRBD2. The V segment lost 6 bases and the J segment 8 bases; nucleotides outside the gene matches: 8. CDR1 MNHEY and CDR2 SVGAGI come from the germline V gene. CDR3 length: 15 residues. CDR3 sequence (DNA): TGTGCCAGCAGCCGCCTAGCGGGGGGGCTCGATGAGCAGTTCTTC. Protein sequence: CASSRLAGGLDEQFF.

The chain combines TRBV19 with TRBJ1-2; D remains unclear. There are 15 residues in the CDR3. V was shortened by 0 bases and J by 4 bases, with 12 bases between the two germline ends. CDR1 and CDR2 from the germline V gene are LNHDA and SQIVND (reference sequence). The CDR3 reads CASSIDHGEVYGYTF. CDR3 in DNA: TGTGCCAGTAGTATAGATCATGGGGAGGTCTATGGCTACACCTTC. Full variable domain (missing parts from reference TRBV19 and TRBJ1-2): DGGITQSPKYLFRKEGQNVTLSCEQNLNHDAMYWYRQDPGQGLRLIYYSQIVNDFQKGDIAEGYSVSREKKESFPLTVTSAQKNPTAFYLCASSIDHGEVYGYTFGSGTRLTVV.

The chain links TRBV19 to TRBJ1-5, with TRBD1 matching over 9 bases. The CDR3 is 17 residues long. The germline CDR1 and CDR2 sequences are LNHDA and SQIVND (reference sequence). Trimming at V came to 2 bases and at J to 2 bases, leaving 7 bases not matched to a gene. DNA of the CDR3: TGTGCCAGTAGTATAATTCCGGGACAGGGTGGCAATCAGCCCCAGCATTTT. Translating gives CASSIIPGQGGNQPQHF.

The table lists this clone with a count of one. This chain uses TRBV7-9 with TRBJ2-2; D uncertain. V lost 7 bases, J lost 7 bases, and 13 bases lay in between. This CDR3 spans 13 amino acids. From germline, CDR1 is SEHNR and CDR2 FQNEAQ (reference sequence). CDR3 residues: CASNSFNSGELFF. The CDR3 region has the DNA TGTGCCAGCAACTCCTTTAATAGCGGGGAGCTGTTTTTT.